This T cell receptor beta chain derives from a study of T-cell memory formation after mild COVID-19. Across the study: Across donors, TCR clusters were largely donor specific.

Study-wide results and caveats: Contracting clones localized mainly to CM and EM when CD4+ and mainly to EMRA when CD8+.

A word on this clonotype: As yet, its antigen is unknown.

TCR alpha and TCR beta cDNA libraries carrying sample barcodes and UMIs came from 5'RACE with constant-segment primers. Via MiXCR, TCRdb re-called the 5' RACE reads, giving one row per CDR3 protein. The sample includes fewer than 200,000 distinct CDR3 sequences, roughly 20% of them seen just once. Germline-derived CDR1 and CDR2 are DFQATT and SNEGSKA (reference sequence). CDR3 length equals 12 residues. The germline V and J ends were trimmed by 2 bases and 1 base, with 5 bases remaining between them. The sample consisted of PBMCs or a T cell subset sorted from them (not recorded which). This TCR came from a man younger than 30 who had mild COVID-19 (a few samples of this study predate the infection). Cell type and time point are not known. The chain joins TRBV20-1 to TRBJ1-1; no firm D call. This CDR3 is CSARPGNTEAFF. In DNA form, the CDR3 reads TGCAGTGCTAGACCAGGGAACACTGAAGCTTTCTTT.